This TCR beta chain was identified during a study of CD8 T cells in Susac syndrome. The overall study: At the time of blood draw, patients with Susac syndrome were therapy-naive, receiving corticosteroids, or receiving intravenous immunoglobulin alone. Findings of the study overall: By the study's own acknowledgment, its TCR sequencing and HLA analysis included relatively few individuals.

For this clonotype: Its antigen is still unknown.

Random hexamers were used to reverse transcribe the RNA input (about 0.5 to 1 ug). MiXCR was run by TCRdb on the immunoSEQ multiplex PCR reads, yielding one entry per CDR3 protein. The sample lists around 170,000 distinct CDR3 sequences, 90% to 96% occurring once. Sequenced: CD4+ T cells from PBMCs. The source is a human donor with Susac syndrome.

The DNA of the CDR3 is TGTGCCAGCAGACCCGAATGGGGCGCCGGGACCGGGGAGCTGTTTTTT. This gives the protein CASRPEWGAGTGELFF. The genes are TRBV7-3 and TRBJ2-2, with D possibly being TRBD1 (5 bases). V was pared by 6 bases and J by 5 bases, with 19 bases between. This CDR3 comprises 16 residues. Germline-derived CDR1 and CDR2 are SGHTA and FQGTGA.